This TCR beta chain was sequenced during a study of OX40 agonist ivuxolimab in advanced cancers. At the level of the study: The dose-escalation cohort was roughly 84% male, with a mean age of about 56 years, ranging roughly 23 to 85. Therapy given before enrollment (anti-PD-1, anti-PD-L1 or anti-CTLA-4) was allowed, and 35% to 45% had some. The study, taken as a whole, reports: Averaged across samples, CD8+ T cells carried more expanded clones than CD4+ did.

Looked up from germline, CDR1 is MNHNS and CDR2 is SASEGT. This CDR3 comprises 12 residues. The ends were cut back, 10 bases at V and 3 bases at J, with 13 bases in the middle. TCRdb's copy holds only in-frame clones and misses some; the assay was immunoSEQ multiplex PCR. Here the sample spans about 77,000 clones, about 85% being singletons. About this clone itself: The target antigen is unknown.

The source of this sequence is an adult with an advanced solid tumor such as melanoma, head and neck, liver or kidney cancer. The V gene is TRBV6-1, the J gene TRBJ2-7, with a weak D call TRBD2 (6 bases). Source: CD4+ or CD8+ T cells sorted from blood, taken in a trial of the OX40 agonist ivuxolimab. The CDR3 protein is CAIRWGVYEQYF. In DNA form, the CDR3 reads TGTGCCATCAGGTGGGGGGTCTACGAGCAGTACTTC.